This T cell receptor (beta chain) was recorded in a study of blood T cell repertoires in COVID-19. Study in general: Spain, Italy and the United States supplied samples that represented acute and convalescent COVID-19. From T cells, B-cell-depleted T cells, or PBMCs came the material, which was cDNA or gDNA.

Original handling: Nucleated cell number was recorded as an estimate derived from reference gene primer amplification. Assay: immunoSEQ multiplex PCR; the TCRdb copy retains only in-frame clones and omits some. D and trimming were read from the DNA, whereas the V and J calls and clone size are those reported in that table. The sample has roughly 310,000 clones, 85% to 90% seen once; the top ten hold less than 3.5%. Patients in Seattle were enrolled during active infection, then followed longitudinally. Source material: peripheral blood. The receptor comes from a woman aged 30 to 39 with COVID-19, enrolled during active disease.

The CDR3 loop reads CASQGQGANEQYF. The CDR3 DNA reads as TGTGCCAGTCAGGGACAGGGGGCGAACGAGCAGTACTTC. This chain links TRBV6-5 with TRBJ2-7, with 12 positions matching TRBD1. The CDR3 runs to 13 residues. CDR1 and CDR2 (germline): MNHEY, SVGAGI. V shed 9 bases, J shed 5 bases, and the junction held 5 bases outside the gene matches.